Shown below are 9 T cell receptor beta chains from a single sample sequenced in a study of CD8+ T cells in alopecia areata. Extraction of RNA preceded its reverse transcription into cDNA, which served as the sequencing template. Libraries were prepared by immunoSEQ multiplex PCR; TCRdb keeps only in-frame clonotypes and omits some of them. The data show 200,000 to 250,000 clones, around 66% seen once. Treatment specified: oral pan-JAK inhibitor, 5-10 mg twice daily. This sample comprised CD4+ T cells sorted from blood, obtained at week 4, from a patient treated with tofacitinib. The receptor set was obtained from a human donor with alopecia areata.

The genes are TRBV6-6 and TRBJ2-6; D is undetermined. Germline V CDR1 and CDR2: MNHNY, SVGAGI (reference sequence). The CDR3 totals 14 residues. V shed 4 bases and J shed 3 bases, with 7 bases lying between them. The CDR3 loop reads CASSLEYGANVLTF. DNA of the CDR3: TGTGCCAGCAGTTTGGAGTATGGGGCCAACGTCCTGACTTTC.

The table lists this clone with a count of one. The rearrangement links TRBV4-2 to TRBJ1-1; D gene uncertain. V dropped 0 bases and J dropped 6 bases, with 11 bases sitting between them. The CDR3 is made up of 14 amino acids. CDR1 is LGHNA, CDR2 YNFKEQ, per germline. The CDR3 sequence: CASSQDLLYAEAFF. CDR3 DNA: TGTGCCAGCAGCCAAGATCTATTGTACGCTGAAGCTTTCTTT.

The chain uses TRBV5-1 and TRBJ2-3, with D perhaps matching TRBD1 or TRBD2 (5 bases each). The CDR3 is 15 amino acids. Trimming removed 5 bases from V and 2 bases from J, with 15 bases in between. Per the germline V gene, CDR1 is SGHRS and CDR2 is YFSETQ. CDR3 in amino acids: CASRPNGGSTDTQYF. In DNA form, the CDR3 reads TGCGCCAGCAGACCCAATGGGGGTTCCACAGATACGCAGTATTTT.

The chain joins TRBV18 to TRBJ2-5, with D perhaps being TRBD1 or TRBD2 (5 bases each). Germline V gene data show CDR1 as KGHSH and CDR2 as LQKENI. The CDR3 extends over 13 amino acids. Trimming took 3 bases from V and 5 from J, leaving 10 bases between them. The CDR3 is CASSPRGGETQYF. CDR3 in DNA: TGTGCCAGCTCACCCCGGGGCGGTGAGACCCAGTACTTC.

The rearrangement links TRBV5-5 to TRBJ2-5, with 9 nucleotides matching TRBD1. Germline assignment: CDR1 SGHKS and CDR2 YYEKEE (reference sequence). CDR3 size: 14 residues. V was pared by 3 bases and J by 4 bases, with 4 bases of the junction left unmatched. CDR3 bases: TGTGCCAGCAGCTGGGGACAGGGTGGAGAGACCCAGTACTTC. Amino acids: CASSWGQGGETQYF.

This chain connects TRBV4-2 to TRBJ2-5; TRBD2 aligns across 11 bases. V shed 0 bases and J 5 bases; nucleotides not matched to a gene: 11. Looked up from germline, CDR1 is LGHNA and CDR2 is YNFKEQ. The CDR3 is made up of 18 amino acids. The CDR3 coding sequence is TGTGCCAGCAGCCAAGACCTAGCGGGGGGCTCTCGACATGAGACCCAGTACTTC. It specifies CASSQDLAGGSRHETQYF.

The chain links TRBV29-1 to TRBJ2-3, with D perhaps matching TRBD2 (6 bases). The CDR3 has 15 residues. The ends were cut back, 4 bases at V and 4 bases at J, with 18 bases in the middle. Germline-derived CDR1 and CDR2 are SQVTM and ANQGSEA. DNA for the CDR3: TGCAGCGTTGCCGGGACTCGCCTAAAGCCAGATACGCAGTATTTT. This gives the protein CSVAGTRLKPDTQYF.

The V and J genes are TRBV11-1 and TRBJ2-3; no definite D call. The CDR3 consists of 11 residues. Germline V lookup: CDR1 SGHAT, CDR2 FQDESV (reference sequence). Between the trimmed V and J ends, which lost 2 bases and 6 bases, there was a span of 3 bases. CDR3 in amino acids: CASSLRDTQYF. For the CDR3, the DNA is TGTGCCAGCAGCTTACGTGATACGCAGTATTTT.

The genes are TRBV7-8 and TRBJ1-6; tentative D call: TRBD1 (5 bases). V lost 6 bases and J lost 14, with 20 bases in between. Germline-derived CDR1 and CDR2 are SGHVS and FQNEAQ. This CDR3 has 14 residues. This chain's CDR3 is CASSLALGFRALHF. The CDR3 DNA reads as TGTGCCAGCAGTCTGGCGTTGGGATTCAGGGCCCTCCACTTT.